This T cell receptor beta chain was documented in a study of identical twins. It was template switching that added a universal primer site, and there were unique molecular identifiers on the cDNA. TCRdb reprocessed the 5' RACE reads with MiXCR, giving one entry per CDR3 protein. Seen here are more than 1.5 million distinct CDR3 sequences, more than 30% observed once, and the top ten hold roughly 0.3%. Each donor (without exception) was a healthy Caucasian. The sequenced sample was cord blood. This receptor was identified in a newborn girl in good health.

The CDR3 DNA reads as TGTGCCAGCAGCACGGAAGCGGGAGAGTACGAGCAGTACTTC. Translated, it gives CASSTEAGEYEQYF. The V and J genes are TRBV7-6 and TRBJ2-7, with 8 bases aligning to TRBD2. The germline V gene has CDR1 SGHVS and CDR2 FNYEAQ. V was clipped by 5 bases and J by 4 bases; unmatched bases: 7. The length of the CDR3 is 14 residues.